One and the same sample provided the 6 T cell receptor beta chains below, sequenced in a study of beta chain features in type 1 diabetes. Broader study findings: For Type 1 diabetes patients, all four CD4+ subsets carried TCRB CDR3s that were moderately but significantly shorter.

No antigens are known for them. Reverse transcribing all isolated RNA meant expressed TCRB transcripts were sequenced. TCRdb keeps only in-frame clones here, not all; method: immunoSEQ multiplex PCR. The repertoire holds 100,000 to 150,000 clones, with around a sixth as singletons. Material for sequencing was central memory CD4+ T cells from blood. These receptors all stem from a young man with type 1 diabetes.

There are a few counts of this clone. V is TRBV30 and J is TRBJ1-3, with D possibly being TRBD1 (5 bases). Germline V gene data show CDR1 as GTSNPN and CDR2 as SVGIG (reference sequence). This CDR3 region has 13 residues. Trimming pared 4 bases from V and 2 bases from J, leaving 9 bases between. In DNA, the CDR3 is TGTGCCTGGAATTGGGGGACTGGAAACACCATATATTTT. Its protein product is CAWNWGTGNTIYF.

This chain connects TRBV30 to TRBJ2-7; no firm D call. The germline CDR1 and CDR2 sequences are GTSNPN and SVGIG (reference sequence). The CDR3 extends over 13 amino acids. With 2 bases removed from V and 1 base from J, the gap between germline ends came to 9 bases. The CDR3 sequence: CAWSRTESYEQYF. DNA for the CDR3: TGTGCCTGGAGTAGGACGGAATCCTACGAGCAGTACTTC.

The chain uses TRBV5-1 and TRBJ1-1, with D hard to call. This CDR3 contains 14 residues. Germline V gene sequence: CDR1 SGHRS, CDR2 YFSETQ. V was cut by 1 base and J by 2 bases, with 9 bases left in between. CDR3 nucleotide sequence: TGCGCCAGCAGCTTGATGACGGAAAACACTGAAGCTTTCTTT. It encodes CASSLMTENTEAFF.

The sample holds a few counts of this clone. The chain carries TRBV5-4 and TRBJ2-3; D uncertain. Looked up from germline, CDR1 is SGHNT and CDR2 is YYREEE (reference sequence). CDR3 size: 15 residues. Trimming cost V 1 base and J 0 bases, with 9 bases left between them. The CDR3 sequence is CASSLRVGSTDTQYF. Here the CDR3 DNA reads TGTGCCAGCAGCTTGCGGGTGGGTAGCACAGATACGCAGTATTTT.

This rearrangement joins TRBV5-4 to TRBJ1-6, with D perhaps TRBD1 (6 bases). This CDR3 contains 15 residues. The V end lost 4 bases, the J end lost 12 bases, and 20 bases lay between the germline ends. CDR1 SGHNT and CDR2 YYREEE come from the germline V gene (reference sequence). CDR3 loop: CASSGKGGDFQPLHF. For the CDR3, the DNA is TGTGCCAGCAGCGGCAAGGGGGGAGATTTTCAACCCCTCCACTTT.

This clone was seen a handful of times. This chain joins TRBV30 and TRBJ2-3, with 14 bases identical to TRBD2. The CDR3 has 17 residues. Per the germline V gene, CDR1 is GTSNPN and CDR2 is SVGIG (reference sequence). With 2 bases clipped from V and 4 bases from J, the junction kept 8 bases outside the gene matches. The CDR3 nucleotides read TGTGCCTGGAGTTCTCCTCGGACTAGCGGGGGGTCAGATACGCAGTATTTT. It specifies CAWSSPRTSGGSDTQYF.